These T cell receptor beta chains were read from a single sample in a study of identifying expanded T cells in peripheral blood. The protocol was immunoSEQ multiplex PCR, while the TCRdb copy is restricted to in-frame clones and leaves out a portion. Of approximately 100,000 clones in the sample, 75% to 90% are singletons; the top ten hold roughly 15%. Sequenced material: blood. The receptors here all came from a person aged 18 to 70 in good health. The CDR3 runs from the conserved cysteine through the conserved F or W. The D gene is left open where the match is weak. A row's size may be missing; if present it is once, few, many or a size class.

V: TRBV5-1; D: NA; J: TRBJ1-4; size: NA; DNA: TGCGCCAGCAGCTTAATCCCGGGTGGTCCTTATAGTGAAAAACTGTTTTTT; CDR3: CASSLIPGGPYSEKLFF
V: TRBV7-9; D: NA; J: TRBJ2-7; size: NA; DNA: TGTGCCAGCAACAGGATCTACGAGCAGTACTTC; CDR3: CASNRIYEQYF
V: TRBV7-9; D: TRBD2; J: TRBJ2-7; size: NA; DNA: TGTGCCAGCAGCTGGACTAGCGGGGGGGGCCACGAGCAGTACTTC; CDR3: CASSWTSGGGHEQYF
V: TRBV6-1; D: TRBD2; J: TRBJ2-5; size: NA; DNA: TGTGCCAGCAGTGAAGGGACTAGCGGGGGAGGATCATGGGAGACCCAGTACTTC; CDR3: CASSEGTSGGGSWETQYF
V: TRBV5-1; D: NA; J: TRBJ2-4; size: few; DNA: TGCGCCAGCAGCCCGGGGCAGCCCGGGATCATTCAGTACTTC; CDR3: CASSPGQPGIIQYF
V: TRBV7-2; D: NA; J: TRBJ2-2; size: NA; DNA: TGTGCCAGCAGCTTAGCTTCAGGAATCACCGGGGAGCTGTTTTTT; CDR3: CASSLASGITGELFF
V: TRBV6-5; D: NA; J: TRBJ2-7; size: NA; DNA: TGTGCCAGCAGTCGGTTGCCCTACGAGCAGTACTTC; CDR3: CASSRLPYEQYF
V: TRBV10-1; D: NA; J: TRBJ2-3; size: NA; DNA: TGCGCCAGCAGCGTACAGGGAGCAGATACGCAGTATTTT; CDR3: CASSVQGADTQYF
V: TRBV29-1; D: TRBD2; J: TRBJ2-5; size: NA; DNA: TGCAGCGGGGGACTAGCCTGGGAGACCCAGTACTTC; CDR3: CSGGLAWETQYF
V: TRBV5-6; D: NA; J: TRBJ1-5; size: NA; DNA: TGTGCCAGCAGCTTGCGAGATCAGCCCCAGCATTTT; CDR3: CASSLRDQPQHF
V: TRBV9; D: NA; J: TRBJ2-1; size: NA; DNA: TGTGCCAGCAGCAGTGGTTTCCAGGATGAGCAGTTCTTC; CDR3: CASSSGFQDEQFF
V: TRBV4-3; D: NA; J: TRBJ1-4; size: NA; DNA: TGCGCCAGCAGCCAGGAGAGTTACAATGAAAAACTGTTTTTT; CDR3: CASSQESYNEKLFF
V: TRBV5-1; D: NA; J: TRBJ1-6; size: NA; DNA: TGCGCCAGCAGCCCGACTCGGACGGGGAATAATTCACCCCTCCACTTT; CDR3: CASSPTRTGNNSPLHF
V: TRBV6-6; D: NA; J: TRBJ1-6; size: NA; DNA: TGTGCCACCTTCCCAGACTGGGGCAATTCACCCCTCCACTTT; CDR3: CATFPDWGNSPLHF
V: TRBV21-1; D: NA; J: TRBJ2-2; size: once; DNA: NA; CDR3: CASRSGWGQGTGELFF
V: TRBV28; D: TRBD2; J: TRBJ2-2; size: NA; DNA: TGTGCCAGCAGTGAAACGGGACTAATTGGTAACACCGGGGAGCTGTTTTTT; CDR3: CASSETGLIGNTGELFF
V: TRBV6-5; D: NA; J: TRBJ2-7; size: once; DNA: TGTGCCAGCAGTTACATCGGCAGGATCAGCTCCTACGAGCAGTACTTC; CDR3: CASSYIGRISSYEQYF
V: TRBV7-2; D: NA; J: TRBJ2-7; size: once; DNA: TGTGCCAGCAGCTTACTCCAGGGAACCTACGAGCAGTACTTC; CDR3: CASSLLQGTYEQYF
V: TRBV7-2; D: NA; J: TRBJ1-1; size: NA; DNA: TGTGCCAGCAGCTTAGCGGGCAGGGGAGCTGAAGCTTTCTTT; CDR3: CASSLAGRGAEAFF
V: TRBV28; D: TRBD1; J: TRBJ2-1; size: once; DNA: TGTGCCAGCAGTTATGGGACAGGGACAACTTTCTACAATGAGCAGTTCTTC; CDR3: CASSYGTGTTFYNEQFF
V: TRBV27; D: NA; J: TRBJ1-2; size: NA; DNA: TGTGCCAGCAGCCGAGGGCCCTCTGGGCCCTATGGCTACACCTTC; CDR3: CASSRGPSGPYGYTF
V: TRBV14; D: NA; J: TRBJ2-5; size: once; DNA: TGTGCCAGCAGCCAAGTCTGGGGGCCAGGAGAGACCCAGTACTTC; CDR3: CASSQVWGPGETQYF
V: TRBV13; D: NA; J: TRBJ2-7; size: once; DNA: TGTGCCAGCAGCTTAGCAACATTCCGGGACACTAGCGAGCAGTACTTC; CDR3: CASSLATFRDTSEQYF
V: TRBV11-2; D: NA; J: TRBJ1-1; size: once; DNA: TGTGCCAGCAGCTTAGACGCGTGGGGGAACACTGAAGCTTTCTTT; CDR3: CASSLDAWGNTEAFF
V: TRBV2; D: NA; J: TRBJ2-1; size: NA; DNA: TGTGCCAGCAAAATCGGGGGGCGGAATGAGCAGTTCTTC; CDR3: CASKIGGRNEQFF
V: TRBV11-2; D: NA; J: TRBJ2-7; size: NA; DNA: TGTGCCAGCAGCTTAGACGCCTACGAGCAGTACTTC; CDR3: CASSLDAYEQYF
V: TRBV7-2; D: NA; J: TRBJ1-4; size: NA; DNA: TGCGCCAGCAGCCAAGACTTTCAGGGTTCAGGAAAACTGTTTTTT; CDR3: CASSQDFQGSGKLFF
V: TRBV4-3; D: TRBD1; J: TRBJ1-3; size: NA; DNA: TGCGCCAGCAGCCGTGGGACAGGGTCAGGATCTGGAAACACCATATATTTT; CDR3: CASSRGTGSGSGNTIYF
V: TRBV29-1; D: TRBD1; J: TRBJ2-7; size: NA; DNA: TGCAGCGTTGAAGAAGCGGGACAGGGGGCTCCCTACGAGCAGTACTTC; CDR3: CSVEEAGQGAPYEQYF
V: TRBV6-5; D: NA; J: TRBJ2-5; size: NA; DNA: TGTGCCAGCAGTTACTCGACCGTACGTGGGGAGACCCAGTACTTC; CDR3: CASSYSTVRGETQYF
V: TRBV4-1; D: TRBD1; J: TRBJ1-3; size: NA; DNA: TGCGCCAGCAGCCAGCTACCCGAGAACAGGGGATCTGGAAACACCATATATTTT; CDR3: CASSQLPENRGSGNTIYF
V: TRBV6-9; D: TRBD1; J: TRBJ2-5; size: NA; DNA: TGTGCCAGCAGTTATTCACTGGACAGGGGGACGGAGACCCAGTACTTC; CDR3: CASSYSLDRGTETQYF
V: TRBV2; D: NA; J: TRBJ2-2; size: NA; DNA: TGTGCCAGCAAACGTATGGCGGACACCGGGGAGCTGTTTTTT; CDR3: CASKRMADTGELFF
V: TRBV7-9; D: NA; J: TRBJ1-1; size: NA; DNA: TGTGCCAGCAGGTCTGGACGGGGCAACACTGAAGCTTTCTTT; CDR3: CASRSGRGNTEAFF
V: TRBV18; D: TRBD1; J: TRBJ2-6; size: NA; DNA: TGTGCCAGCTCACCCCGACAGGGTAGTGGGGCCAACGTCCTGACTTTC; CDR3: CASSPRQGSGANVLTF
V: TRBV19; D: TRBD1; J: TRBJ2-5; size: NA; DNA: TGTGCCAGTAGTTCCACAGGGGGAGAGACCCAGTACTTC; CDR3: CASSSTGGETQYF
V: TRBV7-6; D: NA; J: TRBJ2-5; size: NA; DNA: TGTGCCAGCAGCTTCTCTCCGACCCCCGCCTCGACCCAGTACTTC; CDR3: CASSFSPTPASTQYF
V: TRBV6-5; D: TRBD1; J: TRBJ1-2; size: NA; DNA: TGTGCCAGCAGTGCGACAGGGGCTGACTATGGCTACACCTTC; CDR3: CASSATGADYGYTF
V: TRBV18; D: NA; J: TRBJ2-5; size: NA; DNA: TGTGCCAGCTCACCACGTGGAAGGAGCGGAACCCCACAAGAGACCCAGTACTTC; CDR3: CASSPRGRSGTPQETQYF
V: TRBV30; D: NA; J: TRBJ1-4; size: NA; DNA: TGTGCCTGGGGAACCTTAGGGACGGATGAAAAACTGTTTTTT; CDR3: CAWGTLGTDEKLFF
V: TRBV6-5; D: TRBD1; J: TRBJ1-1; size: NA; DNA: TGTGCCAGCAGGGGACAGGGGTCGGGGGAAGCTTTCTTT; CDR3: CASRGQGSGEAFF
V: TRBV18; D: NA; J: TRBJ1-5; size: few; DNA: TGTGCCAGCTCATCGGCGGGTAGCAATCAGCCCCAGCATTTT; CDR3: CASSSAGSNQPQHF
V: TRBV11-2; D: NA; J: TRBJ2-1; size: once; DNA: TGTGCCAGCAGTGACCCTTCCTACAATGAGCAGTTCTTC; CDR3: CASSDPSYNEQFF
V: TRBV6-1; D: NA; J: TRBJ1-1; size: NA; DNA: TGTGCCAGCAGTGGGGGACGGAGGAACACTGAAGCTTTCTTT; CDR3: CASSGGRRNTEAFF
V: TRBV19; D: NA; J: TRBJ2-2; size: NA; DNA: TGTGCCAGTAGCCCAGGGGTAAACACCGGGGAGCTGTTTTTT; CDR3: CASSPGVNTGELFF
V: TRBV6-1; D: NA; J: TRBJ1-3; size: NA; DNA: TGTGCCAGCAGTGAAAACTCAGGCTCTGGAAACACCATATATTTT; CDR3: CASSENSGSGNTIYF